This TCR gamma chain was identified during a study of γδ T cells in repeated Plasmodium falciparum infection. Overall study results and limits: Vgamma9/Vdelta2+ repertoires stayed stably polyclonal over time and infection. Vdelta2-negative gammadelta repertoires, largely Vdelta1+, seemingly showed infection-driven waves of new clonal selection.

Bulk repertoires came from Vgamma9/Vdelta2+ or Vdelta2-negative gammadelta T cells flow-sorted from PBMC. The sample holds a few counts of this clone. Its antigen is as yet unknown. A far larger clone is just one base off, so this is likely a read error. The same CDR3 can be traced to other DNA sequences in this sample. With V trimmed by 0 bases and J by 6 bases, 8 bases remained unmatched. The germline gives CDR1 GITISATS, CDR2 ISYDGTV (reference sequence). The CDR3 covers 18 residues. With CATT, TCRdb re-called clones from the multiplex PCR reads. The sample has 20,000 to 30,000 gamma-chain clones, 3% seen once.

The TCR sequence derives from a pool of human donors (malaria-infected and uninfected, not separated). This chain joins TRGV9 and TRGJP. The sample taken for sequencing was gamma-delta T cells from blood. The CDR3 reads CALWEVRRGELGKKIKVF. The CDR3 DNA reads as TGTGCCTTGTGGGAGGTGCGAAGAGGAGAGTTGGGCAAAAAAATCAAGGTATTT.